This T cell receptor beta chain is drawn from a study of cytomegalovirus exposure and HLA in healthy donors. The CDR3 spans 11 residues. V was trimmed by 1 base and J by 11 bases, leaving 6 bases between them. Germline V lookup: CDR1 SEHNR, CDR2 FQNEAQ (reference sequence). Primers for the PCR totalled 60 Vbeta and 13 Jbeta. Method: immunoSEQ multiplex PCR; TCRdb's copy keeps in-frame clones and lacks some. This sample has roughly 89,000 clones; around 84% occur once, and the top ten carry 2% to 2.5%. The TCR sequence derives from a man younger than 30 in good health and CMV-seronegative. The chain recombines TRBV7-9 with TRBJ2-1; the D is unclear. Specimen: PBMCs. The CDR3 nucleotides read TGTGCCAGCAGCTTAGACCAGAAGCAGTTCTTC. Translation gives CASSLDQKQFF.